Listed here is a single TCR beta chain. Its antigen is as yet unknown. CDR1 is DFQATT, CDR2 SNEGSKA, per germline (reference sequence). The CDR3 totals 15 residues. V shed 3 bases, J shed 5 bases, and the junction held 6 bases outside the gene matches. At the end of roughly ten days of culture, CD4+ T cells were isolated. Each vaccine recipient was nucleocapsid antibody negative and had no prior SARS-CoV-2 infection. On days 3 and 7, fresh IL-2 medium replaced half the medium. The data derive from a study of vaccination effects on CD4 cells after COVID-19. The study, taken as a whole, reports: Convalescent patients numbered few in the study; early post-infection timepoints were missing entirely. Vaccine-induced clones in healthy vaccinees cross-reacted with common cold coronaviruses in only 1 of 255 cases.

Profiling relied on immunoSEQ multiplex PCR, and the TCRdb table lists in-frame clones only, not all of them. Here the sample spans tens of thousands of clones, approximately 71% being singletons. This chain connects TRBV20-1 to TRBJ2-3, with 12 bases lining up with TRBD1. This receptor was taken from a human donor who received a COVID-19 vaccine. This specimen was CD4+ T cells from PBMCs cultured without peptide, taken before COVID-19 vaccination. The CDR3 sequence is CSASFRDRGQDTQYF. CDR3 bases: TGCAGTGCTAGTTTCCGGGACAGGGGGCAAGATACGCAGTATTTT.